Listed below are T cell receptor beta chains from one sample, sequenced in a study of cytomegalovirus exposure and HLA in healthy donors. The protocol was immunoSEQ multiplex PCR, while the TCRdb copy is restricted to in-frame clones and leaves out a portion. This sample has 85,000 to 120,000 clones, with roughly four fifths found just once. Material: PBMCs. The receptors here all came from a man aged 50-59 years in good health and CMV-seronegative. Both conserved end residues are part of each CDR3. The D gene is left open where the match is weak. The listing skips clone size in some rows; elsewhere it reads once, few, many or a size class.

TRBJ2-2 | - | TRBD1 | TRBV9 | CASSVVASRTGNTGELFF | TGTGCCAGCAGCGTAGTAGCTAGTCGGACAGGGAACACCGGGGAGCTGTTTTTT
TRBJ1-6 | - | TRBD1 | TRBV25-1 | CASSPAGGSSPLHF | TGTGCCAGCAGTCCGGCAGGGGGCAGTTCACCCCTCCACTTT
TRBJ2-3 | - | - | TRBV18 | CASSAQGRDTQYF | TGTGCCAGCTCAGCCCAGGGGAGAGATACGCAGTATTTT
TRBJ2-3 | - | TRBD2 | TRBV4-3 | CASSHAPSGGAIDTQYF | TGCGCCAGCAGCCACGCGCCTAGCGGGGGGGCCATCGATACGCAGTATTTT
TRBJ2-1 | - | TRBD1 | TRBV7-2 | CASSLAPGTGGGEQFF | TGTGCCAGCAGCTTAGCTCCCGGGACAGGTGGGGGTGAGCAGTTCTTC
TRBJ1-2 | few | - | TRBV6-6 | CASRQDGYTF | TGTGCCAGCAGACAGGATGGCTACACCTTC
TRBJ1-1 | - | - | TRBV2 | CASSDREETEAFF | TGTGCCAGCAGTGACCGGGAGGAGACTGAAGCTTTCTTT
TRBJ1-4 | few | - | TRBV6-6 | CASMGATEKLFF | TGTGCCAGCATGGGGGCTACGGAAAAACTGTTTTTT
TRBJ2-7 | - | TRBD2 | TRBV7-3 | CASSLRGGRSYEQYF | TGTGCCAGCAGCTTGCGGGGGGGCCGTTCCTACGAGCAGTACTTC
TRBJ1-4 | - | TRBD1 | TRBV7-9 | CSSSLALTGAINEKLFF | TGTTCCAGCAGCTTAGCGCTAACAGGGGCTATTAATGAAAAACTGTTTTTT
TRBJ2-5 | - | - | TRBV6-5 | CASSSQGVETQYF | TGTGCCAGCAGTTCTCAAGGGGTAGAGACCCAGTACTTC
TRBJ1-6 | - | TRBD1 | TRBV7-2 | CASSFKQGNSPLHF | TGTGCCAGCAGCTTTAAACAGGGGAATTCACCCCTCCACTTT
TRBJ1-2 | few | TRBD1 | TRBV7-8 | CASSLSGGNYGYTF | TGTGCCAGCAGCTTATCAGGGGGCAACTATGGCTACACCTTC
TRBJ2-7 | - | TRBD2 | TRBV4-1 | CASSQVGRASYEQYF | TGCGCCAGCAGCCAAGTCGGGAGGGCCTCCTACGAGCAGTACTTC
TRBJ2-7 | few | - | TRBV6-5 | CASSRWGRYEQYF | TGTGCCAGCAGCCGCTGGGGGCGCTACGAGCAGTACTTC
TRBJ2-7 | - | TRBD1 | TRBV19 | CASGTGGYEQYF | TGTGCCAGCGGGACAGGAGGCTACGAGCAGTACTTC
TRBJ1-1 | - | - | TRBV11-2 | CASSLSGDAEAFF | TGTGCCAGCAGCTTGTCAGGGGACGCTGAAGCTTTCTTT
TRBJ1-6 | - | - | TRBV28 | CASSLGALPLHF | TGTGCCAGCAGTTTGGGGGCCCTACCCCTCCACTTT
TRBJ2-7 | - | - | TRBV11-3 | CASSRGGQGSYEQYF | TGTGCCAGCAGCCGTGGGGGCCAGGGCTCCTACGAGCAGTACTTC
TRBJ2-3 | - | TRBD2 | TRBV5-6 | CASSYASGGSTDTQYF | TGTGCCAGCAGCTACGCTAGCGGGGGAAGCACAGATACGCAGTATTTT
TRBJ1-3 | once | - | TRBV9 | CASSSQQGSSGNTIYF | TGTGCCAGCAGCTCCCAACAGGGTAGCTCTGGAAACACCATATATTTT
TRBJ2-5 | - | - | TRBV5-1 | CASSPGQAKQETQYF | TGCGCCAGCAGCCCTGGACAAGCAAAACAAGAGACCCAGTACTTC
TRBJ1-2 | - | TRBD1 | TRBV29-1 | CSVRDSPRGGYTF | TGCAGCGTCCGGGACAGCCCCAGGGGTGGCTACACCTTC
TRBJ2-3 | - | TRBD2 | TRBV10-3 | CAIRPSGGGTDTQYF | TGTGCCATCAGACCTAGCGGGGGCGGCACAGATACGCAGTATTTT
TRBJ1-5 | - | - | TRBV7-2 | CASSIPTGYSNQPQHF | TGTGCCAGCAGCATCCCGACGGGTTATAGCAATCAGCCCCAGCATTTT
TRBJ1-2 | - | TRBD1 | TRBV7-8 | CASSLTGGLYGYTF | TGTGCCAGCAGCTTAACAGGGGGACTCTATGGCTACACCTTC
TRBJ2-1 | - | - | TRBV5-4 | CASSKTGTYNEQFF | TGTGCCAGCAGTAAGACAGGCACCTACAATGAGCAGTTCTTC
TRBJ2-7 | - | TRBD2 | TRBV7-9 | CASSPTVTSGSYEQYF | TGTGCCAGCAGCCCGACCGTGACTAGCGGCTCCTACGAGCAGTACTTC
TRBJ2-5 | few | TRBD1 | TRBV15 | CATSSLATGAAQETQYF | TGTGCCACCAGCAGCCTAGCGACAGGGGCCGCCCAAGAGACCCAGTACTTC
TRBJ2-2 | once | TRBD2 | TRBV7-3 | CASSSGGAQSLDNTGELFF | TGTGCCAGCAGCTCCGGGGGGGCCCAGTCTCTTGATAACACCGGGGAGCTGTTTTTT
TRBJ1-1 | - | - | TRBV5-1 | CASSRAARSQNTEAFF | TGCGCCAGCAGCCGCGCCGCCCGGAGCCAGAACACTGAAGCTTTCTTT
TRBJ2-7 | - | TRBD1 | TRBV5-6 | CASSQLTGPYEQYF | TGTGCCAGCAGCCAGCTGACAGGGCCCTACGAGCAGTACTTC
TRBJ1-2 | - | TRBD1 | TRBV19 | CASSIGQGASFNYGYTF | TGTGCCAGTAGTATTGGACAGGGGGCTTCCTTCAACTATGGCTACACCTTC
TRBJ2-2 | few | - | TRBV11-1 | CASSSQVGVAGELFF | TGTGCCAGCAGCTCACAGGTTGGGGTGGCCGGGGAGCTGTTTTTT
TRBJ2-7 | - | TRBD2 | TRBV4-3 | CASSQDLFSGVMTYEQYF | TGCGCCAGCAGCCAAGATCTATTTAGCGGGGTGATGACCTACGAGCAGTACTTC
TRBJ2-1 | once | TRBD2 | TRBV2 | CASKAGDSNEQFF | TGTGCCAGCAAGGCGGGGGATAGCAATGAGCAGTTCTTC
TRBJ1-2 | - | - | TRBV4-3 | CASSHDRSRDNGYTF | TGCGCCAGCAGCCATGATAGGAGCAGGGATAACGGCTACACCTTC
TRBJ2-7 | - | - | TRBV19 | CASSLDTLPYEQYF | TGTGCCAGTAGTCTCGACACCCTCCCCTACGAGCAGTACTTC
TRBJ1-6 | - | - | TRBV6-5 | CASSFRQASPLHF | TGTGCCAGCAGTTTTAGACAGGCTTCACCCCTCCACTTT
TRBJ2-5 | - | - | TRBV5-1 | CASTEGTLGETQYF | TGCGCCAGCACCGAGGGAACCTTAGGAGAGACCCAGTACTTC
TRBJ2-5 | - | TRBD1 | TRBV19 | CASSPQGVGETQYF | TGTGCCAGTAGTCCCCAGGGGGTGGGAGAGACCCAGTACTTC
TRBJ1-6 | - | - | TRBV5-1 | CASGREGNRNSPLHF | TGCGCCAGCGGACGGGAGGGGAATCGTAATTCACCCCTCCACTTT
TRBJ1-1 | - | - | TRBV5-5 | CASRRNRGARTEAFF | TGTGCCAGCAGAAGAAATCGGGGGGCGCGAACTGAAGCTTTCTTT
TRBJ1-1 | - | TRBD1 | TRBV6-6 | CASSGTGGTEAFF | TGTGCCAGCAGTGGGACAGGAGGGACTGAAGCTTTCTTT
TRBJ2-7 | - | - | TRBV29-1 | CSVVRVDEQYF | TGCAGCGTTGTCAGGGTCGACGAGCAGTACTTC
TRBJ2-4 | - | - | TRBV5-1 | CASSFPTGGELAGENIQYF | TGCGCCAGCAGCTTTCCGACAGGGGGCGAACTAGCGGGGGAAAACATTCAGTACTTC
TRBJ2-2 | - | - | TRBV5-1 | CASSLTSSGNTGELFF | TGCGCCAGCAGCTTGACCTCCTCAGGGAACACCGGGGAGCTGTTTTTT
TRBJ1-5 | - | - | TRBV10-3 | CAISESELPQHF | TGTGCCATCAGTGAGTCGGAGCTCCCCCAGCATTTT
TRBJ1-6 | - | TRBD1 | TRBV7-3 | CASSLKSGGGYNSPLHF | TGTGCCAGCAGCTTAAAGTCAGGGGGTGGCTATAATTCACCCCTCCACTTT
TRBJ1-4 | - | - | TRBV7-8 | CASSADGGVNEKLFF | TGTGCCAGCAGCGCCGATGGCGGGGTTAATGAAAAACTGTTTTTT
TRBJ2-3 | - | TRBD2 | TRBV5-1 | CASSLSPSGGRDTQYF | TGCGCCAGCAGCTTGTCCCCTAGCGGGGGGAGGGATACGCAGTATTTT
TRBJ1-1 | - | - | TRBV7-9 | CASRLLPNTEAFF | TGTGCCAGTCGTCTCCTTCCGAACACTGAAGCTTTCTTT
TRBJ2-1 | - | - | TRBV11-3 | CASSLAGYEQFF | TGTGCCAGCAGCTTAGCGGGGTACGAGCAGTTCTTC
TRBJ1-6 | - | - | TRBV7-3 | CASSSTGSNSPLHF | TGTGCCAGCAGCTCGACAGGATCCAATTCACCCCTCCACTTT
TRBJ2-5 | - | - | TRBV5-6 | CASSNSGGVETQYF | TGTGCCAGCAGCAACTCAGGAGGGGTTGAGACCCAGTACTTC
TRBJ2-7 | - | - | TRBV18 | CASSQGVTREQYF | TGTGCCAGCTCACAGGGAGTCACCCGGGAGCAGTACTTC
TRBJ1-6 | medium-sized | - | TRBV5-1 | CASSPLRYNSPLHF | TGCGCCAGCAGCCCCCTCAGGTATAATTCACCCCTCCACTTT
TRBJ1-4 | - | TRBD1 | TRBV27 | CASSQTGGAGEKLFF | TGTGCCAGCAGTCAGACAGGGGGCGCTGGTGAAAAACTGTTTTTT
TRBJ2-5 | few | - | TRBV6-5 | CASSSAGPRGETQYF | TGTGCCAGCAGCTCGGCAGGTCCACGGGGGGAGACCCAGTACTTC